A selection of T cell receptor beta chains follows, all from one sample in a study of cytomegalovirus exposure and HLA in healthy donors. The protocol was immunoSEQ multiplex PCR, while the TCRdb copy is restricted to in-frame clones and leaves out a portion. The table for this sample gives 100,000 to 150,000 clones. Sequenced sample: PBMCs. These receptors came from a woman in her thirties or forties in good health and CMV-seronegative. CDR3s include the opening cysteine and the closing phenylalanine or tryptophan. The D gene is left open where the match is weak.

TRBV6-5	.	TRBJ1-2	TGTGCCAGCATTAGCCCGGACAGCTATGGCTACACCTTC	CASISPDSYGYTF
TRBV28	TRBD1	TRBJ1-3	TGTGCCGGCAGGGGGCAAAGTGGAAACACCATATATTTT	CAGRGQSGNTIYF
TRBV18	TRBD2	TRBJ2-6	TGTGCCAGCTCACCAGGCGGACTAGCGGGGAGCTCTGGGGCCAACGTCCTGACTTTC	CASSPGGLAGSSGANVLTF
TRBV5-8	.	TRBJ1-6	TGTGCCAGCAGCTTGGGCGGGAGCTCCTATAATTCACCCCTCCACTTT	CASSLGGSSYNSPLHF
TRBV28	.	TRBJ2-3	TGTGCCAGCAGGGAGGTCGGCACAGATACGCAGTATTTT	CASREVGTDTQYF
TRBV5-1	TRBD2	TRBJ2-3	TGCGCCAGCAGCCCGCCGAAGTCGGCGGGGGGTTTCACAGATACGCAGTATTTT	CASSPPKSAGGFTDTQYF
TRBV7-3	TRBD2	TRBJ2-1	TGTGCCAGCAGCCCAAGACTAGCGGGGGGGCCTTTCCATGAGCAGTTCTTC	CASSPRLAGGPFHEQFF
TRBV6-6	.	TRBJ1-5	TGTGCCAGCAGTTACTCCCCTAATCAGCCCCAGCATTTT	CASSYSPNQPQHF
TRBV18	.	TRBJ2-7	TGTGCCAGCTCACCGCTAATAGGGGGGGCCAACTACGAGCAGTACTTC	CASSPLIGGANYEQYF
TRBV15	.	TRBJ2-7	TGTGCCACCAGCAGAGATTATGCGAGCTCCTACGAGCAGTACTTC	CATSRDYASSYEQYF
TRBV11-2	.	TRBJ2-6	TGTGCCAGCAGCTTAGGAGGCTACGGGGCCAACGTCCTGACTTTC	CASSLGGYGANVLTF
TRBV6-1	.	TRBJ1-1	TGTGCCAGCAGTGAAATATGGGGCGGCACTGAAGCTTTCTTT	CASSEIWGGTEAFF
TRBV6-4	.	TRBJ1-1	TGTGCCAGCAGCCCGGGGGGGGCCAACACTGAAGCTTTCTTT	CASSPGGANTEAFF
TRBV2	.	TRBJ1-1	TGTGCCAGCAGTGAATGGCAGAGGAGAACTGAAGCTTTCTTT	CASSEWQRRTEAFF